The clone carrying this TCR beta chain was detected ten times or more. Its matching antigen is unknown. The sample is drawn from a study of molecular identifiers for immune sequencing clone quantification. TCRdb re-called the PCR reads through MiXCR, storing one row per CDR3 protein. The data hold some 680,000 distinct CDR3 sequences, with about 25% observed a single time. General study findings and limits: Molecules of identical TCR sharing a barcode could underestimate highly expanded clone sizes.

Sequenced input: naive CD8+ T cells from blood, with Jurkat cell RNA spiked in. This sample's subset: FACS-sorted CD8+CD4-CCR7+CD45RA+ naive T cells. The TCR was taken from a human donor in good health. Some libraries in this study had Jurkat cell RNA spiked in.

The CDR3 here is CAISEEGSNTGELFF. As DNA, the CDR3 is TGTGCCATCAGTGAGGAAGGTTCGAACACCGGGGAGCTGTTTTTT. The J gene is TRBJ2-2, the V gene TRBV10-3; unclear D gene. V was cut by 2 bases and J by 0 bases, with 7 bases left in between. Germline lookup yields CDR1 ENHRY and CDR2 SYGVKD. The CDR3 sequence is 15 residues long.